What follows is one T cell receptor (beta chain) and its context. The antigen remains unidentified. Germline V gene data show CDR1 as SGHRS and CDR2 as YFSETQ. The germline V and J ends were trimmed by 2 bases and 1 base, with 9 bases remaining between them. The CDR3 totals 14 residues. The sample originates from a study of beta chain features in type 1 diabetes. Study-wide context: Examination of sorted cells across all samples involved approximately 100,000,000 cells. Overall study findings and caveats: Patients' naive, central memory and Treg TCRB repertoires seemed closer to one another than those of healthy donors. The study found moderately but significantly shorter TCRB CDR3s in all four CD4+ subsets of Type 1 diabetes patients.

The isolated RNA, all of it, was reverse transcribed, so expressed TCRB transcripts were what got sequenced. Data came from immunoSEQ multiplex PCR; TCRdb stores just in-frame clones and leaves some out. Of fewer than 250,000 clones listed, 9.6% are singletons. Populations isolated by sorting all had purity greater than 95%. Sequencing used naive CD4+ T cells from blood. This TCR derives from a woman between 18 and 30 years old in good health. This chain connects TRBV5-1 to TRBJ1-1; D unclear. This CDR3 reads CASSFGLQNTEAFF. DNA of the CDR3: TGCGCCAGCAGCTTTGGACTCCAGAACACTGAAGCTTTCTTT.